In this sample, the clone carrying this T cell receptor (delta chain) turned up once. The target antigen is unknown. A read error is the likely source, as a far larger clone sits one nucleotide away. A 32-plex genomic DNA assay used primers for all 8 TRDV and 4 TRDJ genes. A 12-nucleotide UMI was added during 2 to 3 barcoding PCR cycles before adapter PCR. TCRdb reanalysed the multiplex PCR reads with CATT. The repertoire holds around 5,400 delta-chain clones, with about a tenth as singletons. The CDR3 length is 23 residues. Per germline, CDR1 TSWWSYY and CDR2 QGS. V lost 3 bases, J lost 0 bases, and 27 bases stayed unmatched. This specimen comes from a study of DNA immune sequencing with unique molecular identifiers. Study information: γδ T cells were sorted from PBMC by fluorescence-activated cell sorting. General study findings and limits: Novel TRD sequences not targeted by the primers cannot be detected.

This receptor was obtained from a human donor in good health. The V and J genes are TRDV1 and TRDJ1; 8 positions agree with TRDD2. TCRdb leaves out the J gene; it was filled in here by matching the DNA to germline. The sample comprised gamma-delta T cells enriched from blood buffy coat, or unenriched PBMCs (not recorded which). The CDR3 loop is CALGDLPWTSYVRGGTYTDKLIF. The CDR3 DNA reads TGTGCTCTTGGGGACCTACCATGGACTTCCTACGTCCGGGGGGGGACGTACACCGATAAACTCATCTTT.